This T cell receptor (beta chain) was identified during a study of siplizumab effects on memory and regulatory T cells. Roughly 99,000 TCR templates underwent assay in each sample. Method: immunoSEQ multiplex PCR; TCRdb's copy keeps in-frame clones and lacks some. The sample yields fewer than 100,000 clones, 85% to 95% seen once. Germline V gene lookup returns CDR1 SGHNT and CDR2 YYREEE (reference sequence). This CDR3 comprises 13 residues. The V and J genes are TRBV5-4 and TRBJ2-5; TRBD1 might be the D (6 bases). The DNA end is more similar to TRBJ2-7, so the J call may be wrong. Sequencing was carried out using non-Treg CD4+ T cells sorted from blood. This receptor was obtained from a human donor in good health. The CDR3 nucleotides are TGTGCCAGCAGCTTGTTAAACAGGGACGAGCAGTACTTC. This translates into CASSLLNRDEQYF.